This T cell receptor (beta chain) was identified during a study of response to subunit inactivated influenza vaccine. The study, taken as a whole, reports: Only a handful of new T cells, the authors suggested, are recruited with each seasonal influenza vaccination.

In TCRdb, the RT-PCR reads were re-called with MiXCR into one record per CDR3 protein. In the table there are about 800,000 distinct CDR3 sequences, less than 25% of which are singletons. In this sample, this clonotype turned up a few times. Its antigen is currently unknown. The CDR3 consists of 14 residues. CDR1 is DFQATT and CDR2 is SNEGSKA in the germline V gene (reference sequence). The V and J ends lost 2 bases and 9 bases, in that order; junction bases with no gene match: 12. The material sequenced was PBMCs from blood, taken roughly 5 days after vaccination. The TCR sequence derives from a man aged 45-65 years who received an inactivated influenza vaccine. The chain has TRBV20-1 and TRBJ1-1, with 7 bases identical to TRBD1. CDR3 nucleotide sequence: TGCAGTGCTAGAACGTACAGGGGCCCGGCTAAAGCTTTCTTT. As protein: CSARTYRGPAKAFF.